These T cell receptor beta chains were read from a single sample in a study of blood T cell repertoires in COVID-19. The assay was immunoSEQ multiplex PCR, and TCRdb's table has in-frame clones only and misses some. The sample yields about 200,000 clones, about 90% seen once. Sequences were obtained from PBMCs or T cells enriched from blood (not recorded which). These receptor sequences come from a woman aged 30 to 39 who had recovered from COVID-19. Each CDR3 is given with its conserved first and last residue. The order of the fields is J gene, D gene, V gene, CDR3 protein. The D gene is left open where the match is weak.

TRBJ1-1 | - | TRBV7-9 | CASSLVAGDGTEAFF
TRBJ2-7 | - | TRBV11-3 | CASSLVGGPYEQYF
TRBJ1-1 | - | TRBV1 | CTSSQEAGQGLSTEAFF
TRBJ1-1 | TRBD1 | TRBV11-2 | CASSSGQGEAFF
TRBJ2-7 | - | TRBV20-1 | CSARTGSEQYF
TRBJ2-1 | - | TRBV5-1 | CASSIDSLDEQFF
TRBJ1-2 | TRBD1 | TRBV7-9 | CASSPGTGYGYTF
TRBJ1-3 | - | TRBV11-2 | CASSLRAGTGNTIYF
TRBJ1-4 | TRBD1 | TRBV19 | CASSSGDRGLTNEKLFF
TRBJ1-1 | TRBD1 | TRBV7-8 | CASSLVGTGEAFF
TRBJ1-1 | TRBD1 | TRBV12-3/TRBV12-4 | CAITGTGNTEAFF
TRBJ2-5 | TRBD2 | TRBV15 | CATSRDIPKLAGAQETQYF
TRBJ1-1 | - | TRBV7-2 | CASSLVLGLTEAFF
TRBJ1-2 | TRBD1 | TRBV4-3 | CASSLSWTGKDGYTF
TRBJ2-2 | TRBD2 | TRBV24-1 | CATSLAALNTGELFF
TRBJ2-5 | - | TRBV20-1 | CSGQAQETQYF
TRBJ2-2 | TRBD1 | TRBV13 | CASSSWALTGDDAGELFF
TRBJ2-1 | - | TRBV9 | CASSVGGMNEQFF
TRBJ1-6 | TRBD1 | TRBV13 | CASSRTGTKNSPLHF
TRBJ1-2 | TRBD1 | TRBV6-6 | CASSYGFARQGYGYTF
TRBJ1-2 | TRBD1 | TRBV10-3 | CAISDPGRGPTNYGYTF
TRBJ1-3 | - | TRBV7-2 | CASSLRRSTSGNTIYF
TRBJ1-3 | TRBD1 | TRBV5-1 | CASSADRAIGNTIYF
TRBJ2-7 | - | TRBV5-1 | CASSLGALPSSYEQYF
TRBJ1-2 | TRBD1 | TRBV19 | CASSIHRGGYTF